One and the same sample provided the 11 T cell receptor beta chains below, sequenced in a study of T cells after yellow fever vaccination. TCRdb itself ran the 5' RACE reads through MiXCR, one entry per CDR3 protein. This table holds fewer than 450,000 distinct CDR3 sequences, under 5% found once. The sample was PBMCs, taken 5 days after the yellow fever booster vaccination. These receptors were taken from a man aged 18 to 30 who received the YFV17D yellow fever vaccine.

This clonotype was counted between two and nine times. The chain employs TRBV15 and TRBJ2-5; D call uncertain. Germline V gene sequence: CDR1 LNHNV, CDR2 YYDKDF (reference sequence). Trimming left V 2 bases short and J 1 base short, with 8 bases between. This CDR3 contains 14 residues. CDR3 coding DNA: TGTGCCACCAGCAGACGCAGGTCCCAAGAGACCCAGTACTTC. Its protein is CATSRRRSQETQYF.

The chain employs TRBV4-1 and TRBJ1-2; maybe TRBD1 (6 bases). The V and J ends lost 1 base and 0 bases respectively, with 9 bases between them. Germline V gene sequence: CDR1 MGHRA, CDR2 YSYEKL. This CDR3 contains 15 residues. The CDR3 protein is CASSQGQGTNYGYTF. CDR3 nucleotide sequence: TGCGCCAGCAGCCAAGGGCAGGGGACTAACTATGGCTACACCTTC.

The chain carries TRBV14 and TRBJ2-3; 7 nucleotides align to TRBD2. Trimming removed 2 bases from V and 6 bases from J; junction bases left unmatched: 14. Germline lookup yields CDR1 SGHDN and CDR2 FVKESK. The CDR3 has 17 residues. CDR3 region: CASSQFGGTPLADTQYF. In nucleotides, the CDR3 is TGTGCCAGCAGCCAATTCGGGGGGACGCCTCTTGCGGATACGCAGTATTTT.

Regarding this clonotype: Because the CDR3 is missing its conserved closing phenylalanine or tryptophan, this is likely a read error. This chain joins TRBV4-1 and TRBJ1-5; no clear D. Germline loops: CDR1 MGHRA, CDR2 YSYEKL. CDR3 size: 15 residues. V shed 3 bases and J shed 0 bases, with 9 bases lying between them. Here the CDR3 reads CASSQWQNSNQPQHY. The DNA for the CDR3 is TGCGCCAGCAGCCAGTGGCAGAATAGCAATCAGCCCCAGCATTAT.

This clonotype was counted only a few times. The chain combines TRBV3-1 with TRBJ1-5; D gene ambiguous. The CDR3 extends over 12 amino acids. The V gene lost 1 base and the J gene lost 5 bases, with 3 bases spanning the gap. Germline-derived CDR1 and CDR2 are LGHDT and YNNKEL (reference sequence). The DNA for the CDR3 is TGTGCCAGCAGCCAAGGGTATCAGCCCCAGCATTTT. It yields the protein CASSQGYQPQHF. Filled out from reference TRBV3-1 and TRBJ1-5, the complete variable domain reads DTAVSQTPKYLVTQMGNDKSIKCEQNLGHDTMYWYKQDSKKFLKIMFSYNNKELIINETVPNRFSPKSPDKAHLNLHINSLELGDSAVYFCASSQGYQPQHFGDGTRLSIL.

At least ten counts were recorded for this clonotype. The chain carries TRBV6-2 or TRBV6-3 and TRBJ2-1; TRBD1 agrees at 9 bases. Germline V lookup: CDR1 MNHEY, CDR2 SVGEGT. This CDR3 is built from 14 residues. With 2 bases clipped from V and 6 bases from J, the junction kept 2 bases outside the gene matches. CDR3 region: CASSYETGGNEQFF. The CDR3 DNA follows: TGTGCCAGCAGTTACGAGACAGGGGGCAATGAGCAGTTCTTC.

This clonotype was seen ten or more times. The chain uses TRBV5-1 and TRBJ2-5; 9 bases align to TRBD2. CDR3 length equals 16 residues. V trimming: 2 bases; J trimming: 2 bases; junction bases outside the gene matches: 7. Germline values: CDR1 SGHRS, CDR2 YFSETQ. The CDR3 sequence is CASSFSIAGAQETQYF. The CDR3 DNA reads as TGCGCCAGCAGCTTTTCTATAGCGGGGGCTCAAGAGACCCAGTACTTC.

This clonotype was seen only a few times. The rearrangement uses TRBV6-6 and TRBJ1-5; D is unclear. Germline values: CDR1 MNHNY, CDR2 SVGAGI (reference sequence). V was pared by 5 bases and J by 7 bases, with 12 bases between. The CDR3 has 13 residues. The CDR3 here is CASSPVGVQPQHF. The CDR3 nucleotides are TGTGCCAGCAGTCCGGTTGGGGTCCAGCCCCAGCATTTT.

This clonotype turned up a few times. J is TRBJ1-6 and V is TRBV12-5; D unresolved. The V end was cut by 5 bases, the J end by 7 bases, with 6 bases between. The CDR3 covers 12 residues. Germline CDR1 LGHNT, CDR2 FRNRAP. The CDR3 DNA is TGTGCTAGTGGTACCCCCAATTCACCCCTCCACTTT. This codes for CASGTPNSPLHF.

This clonotype was found a few times. The V call is TRBV7-2, the J call TRBJ2-1; D is perhaps TRBD2 (6 bases). CDR1 is SGHTA and CDR2 is FQGNSA in the germline V gene. Between the trimmed V and J ends, which lost 7 bases and 7 bases, there was a span of 23 bases. This CDR3 is built from 16 residues. The CDR3 DNA is TGTGCCAGCACCCTTCCGGACGGCGGGGTGGGGAATGAGCAGTTCTTC. Residues: CASTLPDGGVGNEQFF.

There are a few counts of this clonotype. J is TRBJ2-1 and V is TRBV12-3 or TRBV12-4, with a tentative D call TRBD2 (6 bases). The CDR3 extends over 14 amino acids. V dropped 1 base and J dropped 10 bases, with 14 bases sitting between them. Here the CDR3 reads CASSLVSSDSEQFF. The CDR3 nucleotides read TGTGCCAGCAGTTTAGTTTCTAGCGACTCAGAGCAGTTCTTC.